Shown below are 8 T cell receptor beta chains from a single sample sequenced in a study of T cell responses to AZD1222 COVID-19 vaccine. Sequencing was performed with immunoSEQ multiplex PCR; in TCRdb, only in-frame clones are kept and a portion is missing. The sample consists of just over 150,000 clones, approximately 90% of them appearing once. Sequencing used peripheral blood, obtained 28 days after the second AZD1222 dose. The receptors were sampled from an adult who received the AZD1222 COVID-19 vaccine.

The V gene is TRBV28, the J gene TRBJ2-3; 12 bases are a match to TRBD1. V dropped 5 bases and J dropped 4; count of bases not matched to a gene: 7. The CDR3 has 16 amino acids. Germline-derived CDR1 and CDR2 are MDHEN and SYDVKM. DNA of the CDR3: TGTGCCAGCAGTCCGCCGGGACAGGGGGCCGCAGATACGCAGTATTTT. Residues: CASSPPGQGAADTQYF. Full variable domain (rest looked up from reference TRBV28 and TRBJ2-3): DVKVTQSSRYLVKRTGEKVFLECVQDMDHENMFWYRQDPGLGLRLIYFSYDVKMKEKGDIPEGYSVSREKKERFSLILESASTNQTSMYLCASSPPGQGAADTQYFGPGTRLTVL.

This clone occurred once. This chain's CDR3 is CASSLGGGRDEKLFF. The DNA for the CDR3 is TGTGCCAGCAGCTTGGGAGGGGGGCGCGATGAAAAACTGTTTTTT. V is TRBV7-9 and J is TRBJ1-4; TRBD1 might be the D (6 bases). V lost 3 bases to trimming and J lost 6 bases, with 14 bases between them. Looked up from germline, CDR1 is SEHNR and CDR2 is FQNEAQ (reference sequence). There are 15 residues in the CDR3.

The chain combines TRBV7-9 with TRBJ1-5; D gene ambiguous. Trimming removed 5 bases from V and 3 bases from J, with 8 bases in between. This CDR3 is 13 amino acids long. From germline, CDR1 is SEHNR and CDR2 FQNEAQ (reference sequence). The CDR3 region is CASSPVLNQPQHF. CDR3 bases: TGTGCCAGCAGCCCAGTGCTCAATCAGCCCCAGCATTTT.

The V and J genes are TRBV7-9 and TRBJ1-3; the D is unclear. Trimming took off 1 base at V and 4 bases at J, with 8 bases between the two ends. Germline values: CDR1 SEHNR, CDR2 FQNEAQ (reference sequence). The CDR3 extends over 14 amino acids. CDR3 nucleotides: TGTGCCAGCAGCTTAGGTTCCGAGGGAAACACCATATATTTT. Its translation: CASSLGSEGNTIYF.

The genes are TRBV7-3 and TRBJ2-3; TRBD2 matches 14 bases. The V and J ends lost 2 bases and 4 bases, in that order; junction bases with no gene match: 8. The length of the CDR3 is 18 residues. Germline CDR1 is SGHTA and CDR2 is FQGTGA. CDR3 region: CASSLGTSGSFHPDTQYF. The CDR3 DNA is TGTGCCAGCAGCTTAGGGACTAGCGGGAGTTTTCACCCAGATACGCAGTATTTT. The whole variable domain, remainder taken from reference TRBV7-3 and TRBJ2-3, is GAGVSQTPSNKVTEKGKYVELRCDPISGHTALYWYRQSLGQGPEFLIYFQGTGAADDSGLPNDRFFAVRPEGSVSTLKIQRTERGDSAVYLCASSLGTSGSFHPDTQYFGPGTRLTVL.

V and J are TRBV6-5 and TRBJ1-1; a possible D gene is TRBD1 (5 bases). The V end lost 5 bases, the J end lost 1 base, and 5 bases lay between the germline ends. This CDR3 is 12 amino acids long. Per the germline V gene, CDR1 is MNHEY and CDR2 is SVGAGI. CDR3 nucleotides: TGTGCCAGCAGTACAGGGAACACTGAAGCTTTCTTT. This codes for CASSTGNTEAFF.

This chain joins TRBV12-3 or TRBV12-4 and TRBJ1-3; the D is unclear. The length of the CDR3 is 13 residues. With 6 bases removed from V and 4 bases from J, the gap between germline ends came to 10 bases. The CDR3 here is CASRGSPGNTIYF. CDR3 bases: TGTGCCAGCAGGGGGAGCCCAGGAAACACCATATATTTT.

The V gene is TRBV7-2, the J gene TRBJ2-7; D uncertain. Trimming left V 1 base short and J 4 bases short, with 8 bases between. Germline V gene lookup returns CDR1 SGHTA and CDR2 FQGNSA. This CDR3 comprises 13 residues. As DNA, the CDR3 is TGTGCCAGCAGCTTAGGAGAGAGATACGAGCAGTACTTC. This sequence encodes CASSLGERYEQYF. Using reference TRBV7-2 and TRBJ2-7 for the parts outside the CDR3, the full variable domain is GAGVSQSPSNKVTEKGKDVELRCDPISGHTALYWYRQSLGQGLEFLIYFQGNSAPDKSGLPSDRFSAERTGGSVSTLTIQRTQQEDSAVYLCASSLGERYEQYFGPGTRLTVT.